The clone carrying this T cell receptor beta chain has just a few counts. Antigen specificity is unknown. Authors of the study amplified TCR beta CDR3 regions from RNA transcripts. Initially, a first-round RT-PCR of the TCR CDR3 employed the HTBI primer set. TCRdb redid the calling of the multiplex PCR reads with MiXCR, one entry per CDR3 protein. Among about 680,000 distinct CDR3 sequences listed, 30% to 40% were seen once. The data are from a study of T cells in Graves' hyperthyroidism and ophthalmopathy. Study conclusions and caveats: A model built on 13 V-J features separated ophthalmopathy from stable hyperthyroidism.

The CDR3 totals 13 residues. Germline V gene data show CDR1 as MNHNS and CDR2 as SASEGT. V was shortened by 3 bases and J by 2 bases, with 8 bases between the two germline ends. V is TRBV6-1 and J is TRBJ2-7, with unresolved D. The specimen was blood. The sequence was collected from a woman aged 35 to 49 with Graves' hyperthyroidism. CDR3 DNA sequence: TGTGCCAGCAGTGATGGGCTAACCTACGAGCAGTACTTC. This codes for CASSDGLTYEQYF.